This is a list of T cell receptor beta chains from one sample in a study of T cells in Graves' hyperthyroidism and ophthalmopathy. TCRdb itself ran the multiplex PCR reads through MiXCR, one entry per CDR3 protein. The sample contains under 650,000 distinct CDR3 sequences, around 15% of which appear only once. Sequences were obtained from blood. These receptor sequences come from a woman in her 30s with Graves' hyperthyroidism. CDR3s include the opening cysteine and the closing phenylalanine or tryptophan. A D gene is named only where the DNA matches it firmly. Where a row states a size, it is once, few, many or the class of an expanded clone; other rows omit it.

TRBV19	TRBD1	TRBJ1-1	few	TGTGCCAGTAGCATATCCGGGACAGTAGACACTGAAGCTTTCTTT	CASSISGTVDTEAFF
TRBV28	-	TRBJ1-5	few	TGTGCCAGCAGGGGACGACTGAATCAGCCCCAGCATTTT	CASRGRLNQPQHF
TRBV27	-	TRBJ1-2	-	TGTGCCAGCAGTTTTCGGGGGGGGTGGGGCTACACCTTC	CASSFRGGWGYTF
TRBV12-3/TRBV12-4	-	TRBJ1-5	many	TGTGCCAGCAGTTTCGGTTCAGGGAGTCAGCCCCAGCATTTT	CASSFGSGSQPQHF
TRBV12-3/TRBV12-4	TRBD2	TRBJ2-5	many	TGTGCCAGCAGCCCAGCGGACAGGACGGGACTAGCGGGAGAAGTAGTGGCCGAGACCCAGTACTTC	CASSPADRTGLAGEVVAETQYF
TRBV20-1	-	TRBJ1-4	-	TGCAGTGCTAGACAGGGGCTAACTGAAAAACTGTTTTTT	CSARQGLTEKLFF
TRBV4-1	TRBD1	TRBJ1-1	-	TGCGCCAGCAGCCAAGGACAGGGCCTAAGTAACACTGAAGCTTTCTTT	CASSQGQGLSNTEAFF
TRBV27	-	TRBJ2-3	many	TGTGCCAGCAGTCCCCATGGCAGGGAGGACACAGATACGCAGTATTTT	CASSPHGREDTDTQYF
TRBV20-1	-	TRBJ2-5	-	TGCAGTGCTCTCCGGGACGGAACGGAGACCCAGTACTTC	CSALRDGTETQYF
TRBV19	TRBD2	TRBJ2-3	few	TGTGCCAGTAGAAGCGGGAGTTCAGATACGCAGTATTTT	CASRSGSSDTQYF
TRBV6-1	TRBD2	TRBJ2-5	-	TGTGCCAGCAGTACAGCGGGAGGGCTGATAGAGACCCAGTACTTC	CASSTAGGLIETQYF
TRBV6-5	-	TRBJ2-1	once	TGTGCCAGCAGTTACTCGATAGCGGCGAACAATGAGCAGTTCTTC	CASSYSIAANNEQFF
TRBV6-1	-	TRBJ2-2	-	TGTGCCAGCAGGCCACAAACAGGGTCCGGGGAGCTGTTTTTT	CASRPQTGSGELFF
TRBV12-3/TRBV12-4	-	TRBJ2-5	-	TGTGCCAGCAGTTTCGGGAGTTCGGAGACCCAGTACTTC	CASSFGSSETQYF
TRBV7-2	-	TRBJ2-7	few	TGTGCCAGCAGCTTAGCGGGTAGCGGCAGCTACGAGCAGTACTTC	CASSLAGSGSYEQYF
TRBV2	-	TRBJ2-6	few	TGTGCCAGCAGGCGATTGAGGGGGATCCTCTCTGGGGCCAACGTCCTGACTTTC	CASRRLRGILSGANVLTF
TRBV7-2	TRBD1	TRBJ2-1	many	TGTGCCAGCACCTCGGACAGGGGAAATGAGCAGTTCTTC	CASTSDRGNEQFF
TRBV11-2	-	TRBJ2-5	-	TGTGCCAGCAGCTTAGACGCGGGATTTTTGGAGACCCAGTACTTC	CASSLDAGFLETQYF
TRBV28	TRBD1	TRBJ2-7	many	TGTGCCAGCAGTTCCTACATTAGAGGACAGGCTTACGAGCAGTACTTC	CASSSYIRGQAYEQYF
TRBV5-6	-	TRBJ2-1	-	TGTGCCAGCAGCCGGGGGGCGGGAGTTGAGCAGTTCTTC	CASSRGAGVEQFF
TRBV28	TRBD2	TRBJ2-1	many	TGTGCCACCAATAGCGGGAGTAGGGATGAGCAGTTCTTC	CATNSGSRDEQFF
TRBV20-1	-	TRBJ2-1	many	TGCAGTGCCCTACTGGTGGGGCTGGGTGAGGACAATGAGCAGTTCTTC	CSALLVGLGEDNEQFF
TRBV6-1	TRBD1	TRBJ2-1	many	TGTGCCAGCAGGAGACAGGGTCTAGGCAATGAGCAGTTCTTC	CASRRQGLGNEQFF
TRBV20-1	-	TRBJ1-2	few	TGCAGTGCCCCTCCCGACAGCGCTTATGGCTACACCTTC	CSAPPDSAYGYTF
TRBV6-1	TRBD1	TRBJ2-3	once	TGTGCCAGCAGTGGGGGGACAGGGAGGAATACGCAGTATTTT	CASSGGTGRNTQYF
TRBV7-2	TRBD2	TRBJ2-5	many	TGTGCCAGCAGCCCAATACTAGCGGGAGGAGAGACCCAGTACTTC	CASSPILAGGETQYF
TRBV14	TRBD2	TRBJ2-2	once	TGTGCCAGCAGCCAAGCGGGAGGGCTAACCGGGGAGCTGTTTTTT	CASSQAGGLTGELFF
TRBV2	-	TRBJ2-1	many	TGTGCCAGCAGTGATACAGGAGGGGTGGGGAATGAGCAGTTCTTC	CASSDTGGVGNEQFF
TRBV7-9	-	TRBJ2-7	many	TGTGCCAGCAGCTTAGGTTCCTTCGAGCAGTACTTC	CASSLGSFEQYF
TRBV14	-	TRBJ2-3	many	TGTGCCAGCAGCGCGGAGCAGGAAGAACTTTATAGCACAGATACGCAGTATTTT	CASSAEQEELYSTDTQYF
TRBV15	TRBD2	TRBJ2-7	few	TGTGCCACCAGCAGAGATTTGACGGGGGGACACGAGCAGTACTTC	CATSRDLTGGHEQYF
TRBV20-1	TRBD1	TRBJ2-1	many	TGCAGTGCTAGAGATGACAGGGGGTCCTACAATGAGCAGTTCTTC	CSARDDRGSYNEQFF
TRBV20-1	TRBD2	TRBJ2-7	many	TGCAGTGCTAGAGAGAGCGGGACCTACACCTACGAGCAGTACTTC	CSARESGTYTYEQYF
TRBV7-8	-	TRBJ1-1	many	TGTGCCAGCAGCTTATATGGGGGGAGGGTGAACACTGAAGCTTTCTTT	CASSLYGGRVNTEAFF
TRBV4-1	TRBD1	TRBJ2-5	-	TGCGCCAGCAGCCAAGAAAACAGGGGTGAGACCCAGTACTTC	CASSQENRGETQYF
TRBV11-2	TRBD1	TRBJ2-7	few	TGTGCCAGCAGCTTGGCGGGACAGGCGACCTACGAGCAGTACTTC	CASSLAGQATYEQYF
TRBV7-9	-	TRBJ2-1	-	TGTGCCAGCACCGTTGAGGGGGGTCCTGAGCAGTTCTTC	CASTVEGGPEQFF
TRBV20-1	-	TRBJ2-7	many	TGCAGTGCTAGTGGGGGATCCTACGAGCAGTACTTC	CSASGGSYEQYF
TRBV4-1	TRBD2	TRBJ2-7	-	TGCGCCAGCAGCCAGGAGGGACTAGCGGGAGGCGAGCAGTACTTC	CASSQEGLAGGEQYF
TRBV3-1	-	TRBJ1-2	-	TGTGCCAGCAGTCATCGTAACTATGGCTACACCTTC	CASSHRNYGYTF
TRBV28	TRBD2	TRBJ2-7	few	TGTGCCACCAAACTAGCGCCAACCTACGAGCAGTACTTC	CATKLAPTYEQYF
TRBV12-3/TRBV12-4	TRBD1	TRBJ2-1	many	TGTGCCAGCACTCTTAACAGGGGGGAGCAGTTCTTC	CASTLNRGEQFF
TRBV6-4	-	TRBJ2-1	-	TGTGCCAGCAGCGACATTGGAGAGGGCTACAATGAGCAGTTCTTC	CASSDIGEGYNEQFF
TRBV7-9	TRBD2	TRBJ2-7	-	TGTGCCAGCAGCCGGGGAGCGGGAGACTACGAGCAGTACTTC	CASSRGAGDYEQYF
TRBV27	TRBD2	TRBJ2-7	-	TGTGCCAGCAGTCTCATAGCGGGAGGGCCTGCCGAGCAGTACTTC	CASSLIAGGPAEQYF
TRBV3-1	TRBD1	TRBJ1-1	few	TGTGCCAGCAGCCAAATACAGGGGCTCACTGAAGCTTTCTTT	CASSQIQGLTEAFF
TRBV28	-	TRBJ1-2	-	TGTGCCAGCAGACACAGGGTTGGCTACACCTTC	CASRHRVGYTF
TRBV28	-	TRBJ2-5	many	TGTGCCAGCAGATCCCTGGACCAAGAGACCCAGTACTTC	CASRSLDQETQYF
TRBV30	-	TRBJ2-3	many	TGTGCCTGGAGAGGGCTGACAGATACGCAGTATTTT	CAWRGLTDTQYF
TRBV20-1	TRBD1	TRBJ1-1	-	TGCAGTGCTACTCAACAGGGGGAGCCTGAAGCTTTCTTT	CSATQQGEPEAFF
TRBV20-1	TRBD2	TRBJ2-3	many	TGCAGTGCTAGAAACCCGACTAGCGGGAGACCAGATACGCAGTATTTT	CSARNPTSGRPDTQYF
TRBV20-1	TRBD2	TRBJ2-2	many	TGCAGTGCTAGGCCCCCTAGCGGGAGGGAGAACACCGGGGAGCTGTTTTTT	CSARPPSGRENTGELFF
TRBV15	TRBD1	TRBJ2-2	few	TGTGCCACCGGGGACAGGGTTTCCGGGGAGCTGTTTTTT	CATGDRVSGELFF
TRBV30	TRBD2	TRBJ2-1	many	TGTGCCTGGAGTGTAGGTTCCGGCGGGAGGGCCGATGAGCAGTTCTTC	CAWSVGSGGRADEQFF
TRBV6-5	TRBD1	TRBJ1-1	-	TGTGCCAGCAGTTCCGGGACAGGGGGCCACACTGAAGCTCTCTTT	CASSSGTGGHTEALF
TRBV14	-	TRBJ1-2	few	TGTGCCAGCAGCCAAGGAGTAGCTAACTATGGCTACACCTTC	CASSQGVANYGYTF
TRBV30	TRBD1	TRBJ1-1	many	TGTGCCTGGAGGGGATTATGGGACAGTCGGGATGGAGCTTTCTTT	CAWRGLWDSRDGAFF
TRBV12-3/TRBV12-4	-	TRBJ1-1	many	TGTGCCAGCAGTTTATTAAGCACTGAAGCTTTCTTT	CASSLLSTEAFF